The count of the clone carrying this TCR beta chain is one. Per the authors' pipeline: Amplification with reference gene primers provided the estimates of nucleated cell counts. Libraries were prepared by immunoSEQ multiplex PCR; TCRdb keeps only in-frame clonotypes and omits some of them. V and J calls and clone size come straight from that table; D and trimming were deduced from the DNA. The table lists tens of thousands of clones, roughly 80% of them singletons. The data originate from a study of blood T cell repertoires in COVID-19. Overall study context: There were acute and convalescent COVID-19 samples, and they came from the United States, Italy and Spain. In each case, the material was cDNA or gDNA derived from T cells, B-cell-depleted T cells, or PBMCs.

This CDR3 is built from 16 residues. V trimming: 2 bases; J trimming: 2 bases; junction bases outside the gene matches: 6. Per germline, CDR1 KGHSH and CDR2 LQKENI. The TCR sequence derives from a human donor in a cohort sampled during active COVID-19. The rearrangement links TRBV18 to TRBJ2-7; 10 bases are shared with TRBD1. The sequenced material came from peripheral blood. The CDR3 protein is CASSPGQGGTAYEQYF. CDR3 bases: TGTGCCAGCTCACCAGGACAGGGGGGAACGGCCTACGAGCAGTACTTC. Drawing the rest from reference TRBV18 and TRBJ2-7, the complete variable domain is NAGVMQNPRHLVRRRGQEARLRCSPMKGHSHVYWYRQLPEEGLKFMVYLQKENIIDESGMPKERFSAEFPKEGPSILRIQQVVRGDSAAYFCASSPGQGGTAYEQYFGPGTRLTVT.